These 26 T cell receptor beta chains were all obtained from the same sample, sequenced in a study of blood T cell repertoires in COVID-19. Only in-frame clones appear in the TCRdb table, and some are missing; sequencing was by immunoSEQ multiplex PCR. The repertoire holds approximately 290,000 clones, with about 86% as singletons. Material for sequencing was peripheral blood. The source of these receptors is a person aged 65 to 85 with COVID-19, enrolled during active disease.

This rearrangement joins TRBV7-8 to TRBJ1-1, with unresolved D. The CDR3 has 15 residues. Germline V CDR1 and CDR2: SGHVS, FQNEAQ. Trimming removed 5 bases from V and 0 bases from J, with 13 bases in between. The CDR3, as DNA: TGTGCCAGCAGCATTAGTCGAGTACTGAACACTGAAGCTTTCTTT. Residues: CASSISRVLNTEAFF.

The rearrangement links TRBV7-2 to TRBJ1-6; 8 bases match TRBD1. V shed 6 bases and J 0 bases; nucleotides not matched to a gene: 7. Germline V gives CDR1 SGHTA, CDR2 FQGNSA. This CDR3 spans 17 amino acids. The CDR3: CASRRDRTNSYNSPLHF. In DNA form, the CDR3 reads TGTGCCAGCAGAAGGGACAGGACCAACTCCTATAATTCACCCCTCCACTTT.

This chain joins TRBV30 and TRBJ2-7; 8 nucleotides agree with TRBD2. J lost 3 bases, V lost 7 bases, and 11 bases had no gene match. Per the germline V gene, CDR1 is GTSNPN and CDR2 is SVGIG (reference sequence). The CDR3 runs to 14 residues. CDR3 DNA: TGTGCCTCCGGGGGGGGCGCTACCCGCTACGAGCAGTACTTC. It is translated as CASGGGATRYEQYF.

The genes are TRBV18 and TRBJ1-6, with TRBD1 matching over 9 bases. Germline lookup yields CDR1 KGHSH and CDR2 LQKENI. The CDR3 sequence is 16 residues long. Losses at the gene ends were 0 bases for V and 8 bases for J; bases not matched to a gene: 5. In nucleotides, the CDR3 is TGTGCCAGCTCACCACCGGGACAGGGACGGTATTCACCCCTCCACTTT. This sequence encodes CASSPPGQGRYSPLHF.

The V gene is TRBV10-3, the J gene TRBJ2-6; TRBD1 aligns across 7 bases. Germline V gene lookup returns CDR1 ENHRY and CDR2 SYGVKD. V trimming: 8 bases; J trimming: 0 bases; junction bases outside the gene matches: 7. The CDR3 loop spans 16 amino acids. The CDR3 DNA reads TGTGCCATCTCCCGGGACAGTAGCTCTGGGGCCAACGTCCTGACTTTC. It translates to CAISRDSSSGANVLTF.

Details on this clone: A read error may explain this, as a much larger clone is one base away. The genes are TRBV14 and TRBJ2-7; 9 positions agree with TRBD1. This CDR3 is 14 amino acids long. V was clipped by 4 bases and J by 2 bases; unmatched bases: 3. Germline CDR1 and CDR2: SGHDN and FVKESK. The CDR3 reads CASSRTGVAYEQYF. CDR3 nucleotide sequence: TGTGCCAGCAGCCGGACAGGGGTCGCCTACGAGCAGTACTTC.

The J gene is TRBJ2-7, the V gene TRBV29-1, with 13 bases aligning to TRBD2. The CDR3 is made up of 13 amino acids. From germline, CDR1 is SQVTM and CDR2 ANQGSEA. V gave up 4 bases and J gave up 5 bases; unmatched junction bases: 2. CDR3 in DNA: TGCAGCGTTGGGACTAGCGGGAGCCACGAGCAGTACTTC. Translated: CSVGTSGSHEQYF.

The V gene is TRBV4-3, the J gene TRBJ1-2; D perhaps matches TRBD1 (5 bases). Trimming removed 4 bases from V and 2 bases from J, with 11 bases in between. The CDR3 is 14 residues long. The germline V gene has CDR1 LGHNA and CDR2 YSLEER. The chain's CDR3 is CASSRVEGNYGYTF. The DNA of the CDR3 is TGCGCCAGCAGCCGTGTGGAGGGGAACTATGGCTACACCTTC.

The chain links TRBV18 to TRBJ2-2; D is perhaps TRBD1 (6 bases). CDR3 length equals 15 residues. The ends were cut back, 0 bases at V and 4 bases at J, with 9 bases in the middle. CDR1 KGHSH and CDR2 LQKENI come from the germline V gene. The CDR3 DNA is TGTGCCAGCTCACCACCACAGGGCGCCACCGGGGAGCTGTTTTTT. This codes for CASSPPQGATGELFF. Complete variable domain (other parts from reference TRBV18 and TRBJ2-2): NAGVMQNPRHLVRRRGQEARLRCSPMKGHSHVYWYRQLPEEGLKFMVYLQKENIIDESGMPKERFSAEFPKEGPSILRIQQVVRGDSAAYFCASSPPQGATGELFFGEGSRLTVL.

V is TRBV6-5 and J is TRBJ2-7; D may be TRBD1 (6 bases). CDR1 is MNHEY and CDR2 is SVGAGI in the germline V gene. The ends were cut back, 7 bases at V and 3 bases at J, with 16 bases in the middle. The CDR3 runs 14 residues. The CDR3 sequence: CASTSKHRVYEQYF. In DNA, the CDR3 is TGTGCCAGCACTTCCAAACACAGGGTCTACGAGCAGTACTTC.

The rearrangement links TRBV7-8 to TRBJ1-1; no clear D gene. Trimming removed 1 base at V and 0 bases at J, with 21 bases between. Germline CDR1 SGHVS, CDR2 FQNEAQ. The length of the CDR3 is 19 residues. CDR3 coding DNA: TGTGCCAGCAGCTTAGTTGCAGGTTATGGCCTACAAATGAACACTGAAGCTTTCTTT. It encodes CASSLVAGYGLQMNTEAFF.

The V and J genes are TRBV11-3 and TRBJ2-5, with a possible D match to TRBD2 (6 bases). Germline loops: CDR1 SGHNT, CDR2 YENEEA. Trimming took off 3 bases at V and 4 bases at J, with 15 bases between the two ends. The CDR3 length is 15 residues. The CDR3 region has the DNA TGTGCCAGCAGCTTGGTGGGGGGTCCGGGAGAGACCCAGTACTTC. This translates into CASSLVGGPGETQYF.

The V and J genes are TRBV6-5 and TRBJ1-2; 12 positions match TRBD1. V trimming: 4 bases; J trimming: 8 bases; junction bases outside the gene matches: 5. The CDR3 has 14 amino acids. Germline V lookup: CDR1 MNHEY, CDR2 SVGAGI. CDR3 amino acids: CASSSGQGAGGYTF. CDR3 nucleotides: TGTGCCAGCAGTTCGGGACAGGGGGCCGGCGGCTACACCTTC.

The chain joins TRBV29-1 to TRBJ2-1; TRBD2 matches 10 bases. The junction had 4 bases not matched to a gene; V was cut back by 7 bases and J by 4 bases. Per the germline V gene, CDR1 is SQVTM and CDR2 is ANQGSEA. The CDR3 consists of 13 residues. The CDR3 region is CSGQAGGYNEQFF. In DNA, the CDR3 is TGCAGCGGACAAGCGGGAGGGTACAATGAGCAGTTCTTC.

This chain joins TRBV21-1 and TRBJ1-1; the table's D call, TRBD1, has no DNA check behind it. TRBV21-1 is recorded as a pseudogene. This CDR3 has 15 amino acids. Here the CDR3 reads CASSKARGRNTEAFF. The CDR3 nucleotides read TGTGCCAGCAGCAAAGCGAGGGGGAGAAACACTGAAGCTTTCTTT.

This clone has more than one count but fewer than ten. V usage is TRBV28 and J usage is TRBJ1-5; D is unclear. Germline V gene lookup returns CDR1 MDHEN and CDR2 SYDVKM. V lost 6 bases and J lost 0, with 12 bases in between. The CDR3 length is 15 residues. CDR3 sequence: CASSKQRYSNQPQHF. CDR3 in DNA: TGTGCCAGCAGCAAACAGAGATATAGCAATCAGCCCCAGCATTTT.

The chain recombines TRBV5-4 with TRBJ2-7; D perhaps matches TRBD1 (5 bases). Germline values: CDR1 SGHNT, CDR2 YYREEE (reference sequence). The V and J ends lost 4 bases and 2 bases respectively, with 13 bases between them. The CDR3 has 14 amino acids. The CDR3 coding sequence is TGTGCCAGCAGCACAATAGGGGCCCCCTACGAGCAGTACTTC. Its protein product is CASSTIGAPYEQYF.

The genes are TRBV6-5 and TRBJ1-2; 7 bases map to TRBD1. The V segment lost 5 bases and the J segment 4 bases; nucleotides outside the gene matches: 7. The V gene's germline CDR1 is MNHEY and CDR2 SVGAGI. There are 14 residues in the CDR3. CDR3 bases: TGTGCCAGCAGTCCGCCCGGACAGGTCTATGGCTACACCTTC. This translates into CASSPPGQVYGYTF.

V is TRBV5-1 and J is TRBJ2-2, with 7 nucleotides matching TRBD1. Trimming took 6 bases from V and 4 from J; bases not matched to a gene: 9. Germline V gives CDR1 SGHRS, CDR2 YFSETQ. This CDR3 has 15 residues. The CDR3 protein is CASIQGTPGTGELFF. CDR3 nucleotides: TGCGCCAGCATACAGGGGACACCGGGCACCGGGGAGCTGTTTTTT.

The chain recombines TRBV29-1 with TRBJ2-3; 7 positions agree with TRBD2. Germline assignment: CDR1 SQVTM and CDR2 ANQGSEA. Trimming removed 4 bases from V and 4 bases from J; junction bases left unmatched: 5. This CDR3 spans 13 amino acids. Here the CDR3 reads CSVVLGGADTQYF. The CDR3 DNA reads as TGCAGCGTTGTGTTGGGGGGGGCAGATACGCAGTATTTT.

The chain combines TRBV24-1 with TRBJ1-5; 10 nucleotides align to TRBD1. V dropped 2 bases and J dropped 0; count of bases not matched to a gene: 9. CDR1 and CDR2 from the germline V gene are KGHDR and SFDVKD. The CDR3 has 19 amino acids. The CDR3 DNA follows: TGTGCCACCAGTGATTCCCGGGACAGGGGCCTAATTAGCAATCAGCCCCAGCATTTT. This encodes CATSDSRDRGLISNQPQHF.

The genes are TRBV7-8 and TRBJ1-6, with D possibly TRBD1 on 6 matching bases. The V and J ends lost 5 bases and 8 bases respectively, with 16 bases between them. Germline loops: CDR1 SGHVS, CDR2 FQNEAQ. The CDR3 has 15 amino acids. CDR3 loop: CASSQLDSSYSPLHF. Here the CDR3 DNA reads TGTGCCAGCAGCCAGCTGGACAGCTCCTATTCACCCCTCCACTTT.

This clone has a handful of counts. J is TRBJ1-3 and V is TRBV7-3, with TRBD1 matching over 9 bases. The germline CDR1 and CDR2 sequences are SGHTA and FQGTGA. With 4 bases clipped from V and 6 bases from J, the junction kept 10 bases outside the gene matches. CDR3 length equals 16 residues. The CDR3 protein is CASSSGTGFGVNTIYF. The CDR3 DNA is TGTGCCAGCAGCTCCGGGACAGGGTTTGGAGTAAACACCATATATTTT.

The chain is built from TRBV5-6 and TRBJ2-5; D is undetermined. Trimming took 0 bases from V and 1 from J, leaving 4 bases between them. The V gene's germline CDR1 is SGHDT and CDR2 YYEEEE. The CDR3 has 13 residues. CDR3 amino acids: CASSLVSQETQYF. CDR3 bases: TGTGCCAGCAGCTTGGTCAGCCAAGAGACCCAGTACTTC.

V usage is TRBV19 and J usage is TRBJ1-1; 10 bases agree with TRBD1. Losses at the gene ends were 8 bases for V and 5 bases for J; bases not matched to a gene: 8. The germline V gene has CDR1 LNHDA and CDR2 SQIVND (reference sequence). The CDR3 is made up of 14 amino acids. The CDR3 DNA reads TGTGCCAGTCACCCGACAGGGGGCGGGACTGAAGCTTTCTTT. Protein: CASHPTGGGTEAFF.

The rearrangement links TRBV24-1 to TRBJ1-2, with TRBD1 matching over 8 bases. This CDR3 region has 15 residues. Trimming took 4 bases from V and 4 from J; bases not matched to a gene: 7. Germline V gene lookup returns CDR1 KGHDR and CDR2 SFDVKD. This CDR3 reads CATSETGAGAYGYTF. DNA of the CDR3: TGTGCCACCAGTGAGACAGGGGCAGGGGCCTATGGCTACACCTTC.